One sample yielded the 29 T cell receptor beta chains listed below, sequenced in a study of cytomegalovirus exposure and HLA in healthy donors. The primer mix had 60 Vbeta and 13 Jbeta primers. Sequencing was performed with immunoSEQ multiplex PCR; in TCRdb, only in-frame clones are kept and a portion is missing. There are approximately 170,000 clones in the sample; 80% to 90% occur only once, and approximately 2.3% lies in the top ten. The sample consisted of PBMCs. Source of these receptors: a male donor in good health and CMV-seronegative.

This chain uses TRBV6-5 with TRBJ2-2; 7 nucleotides line up with TRBD1. Germline values: CDR1 MNHEY, CDR2 SVGAGI. J lost 5 bases, V lost 6 bases, and 9 bases had no gene match. The CDR3 is 15 residues long. The CDR3 DNA reads as TGTGCCAGCAGGGACGACAGGGAAACGACCGGGGAGCTGTTTTTT. The encoded protein is CASRDDRETTGELFF.

This clone was found once. This rearrangement joins TRBV4-2 to TRBJ2-7; 12 bases agree with TRBD2. Germline-derived CDR1 and CDR2 are LGHNA and YNFKEQ. The CDR3 loop spans 16 amino acids. J lost 0 bases, V lost 4 bases, and 4 bases had no gene match. The DNA for the CDR3 is TGTGCCAGCAGCCCAATACTAGCGGGGGGCTCCTACGAGCAGTACTTC. It is translated as CASSPILAGGSYEQYF.

This clone was recorded once. The gene calls are TRBV30 and TRBJ2-3; TRBD2 agrees at 7 bases. CDR3 size: 15 residues. Germline CDR1 and CDR2: GTSNPN and SVGIG (reference sequence). With 0 bases clipped from V and 2 bases from J, the junction kept 5 bases outside the gene matches. The CDR3 here is CAWSVEAGVTDTQYF. For the CDR3, the DNA is TGTGCCTGGAGTGTAGAGGCGGGGGTCACAGATACGCAGTATTTT.

This chain links TRBV14 with TRBJ1-6; D remains unclear. Trimming left V 1 base short and J 7 bases short, with 8 bases between. The CDR3 spans 14 residues. Germline V CDR1 and CDR2: SGHDN, FVKESK. CDR3 sequence (DNA): TGTGCCAGCAGCCAAGTAGATACGAATTCACCCCTCCACTTT. Translation: CASSQVDTNSPLHF.

The gene calls are TRBV28 and TRBJ1-1, with 7 bases matching TRBD1. Losses at the gene ends were 6 bases for V and 0 bases for J; bases not matched to a gene: 10. This CDR3 comprises 16 residues. Per germline, CDR1 MDHEN and CDR2 SYDVKM. In nucleotides, the CDR3 is TGTGCCAGCAGGTCGGGGACAGTGGGTATGAACACTGAAGCTTTCTTT. The encoded protein is CASRSGTVGMNTEAFF.

A note on this clone: At one of its ends the junction is not consistent with the germline gene, which may arise from a read error. The chain couples TRBV7-7 to TRBJ2-5; D is perhaps TRBD1 (5 bases). CDR1 is SSHAT, CDR2 FNYEAQ, per germline (reference sequence). This CDR3 contains 15 residues. This chain's CDR3 is CASSLVNGAQETQYF. The CDR3 DNA is TGTGCTAGCAGCTTAGTTAATGGGGCACAAGAGACCCAGTACTTC.

This chain connects TRBV28 to TRBJ2-5, with TRBD2 matching 14 bases. Trimming cost V 3 bases and J 1 base; bases outside gene matches: 1. There are 16 residues in the CDR3. Germline V gives CDR1 MDHEN, CDR2 SYDVKM. Here the CDR3 reads CASSLGTSGSQETQYF. In DNA form, the CDR3 reads TGTGCCAGCAGTTTGGGGACTAGCGGGAGCCAAGAGACCCAGTACTTC.

The genes are TRBV27 and TRBJ2-1, with D unclear. Trimming left V 6 bases short and J 5 bases short, with 8 bases between. From germline, CDR1 is MNHEY and CDR2 SMNVEV (reference sequence). The CDR3 is 12 amino acids. The CDR3 spells CASRLQNNEQFF. The CDR3 DNA follows: TGTGCCAGCAGACTTCAAAACAATGAGCAGTTCTTC.

As concerns this clone: Within the sample, other DNA sequences also encode this same CDR3. This rearrangement joins TRBV19 to TRBJ1-5, with TRBD1 matching over 10 bases. V trimming: 3 bases; J trimming: 2 bases; junction bases outside the gene matches: 1. Germline CDR1 LNHDA, CDR2 SQIVND (reference sequence). The CDR3 extends over 15 amino acids. CDR3 sequence: CASSIGTGGNQPQHF. In DNA, the CDR3 is TGTGCCAGTAGTATCGGGACAGGGGGCAATCAGCCCCAGCATTTT.

The rearrangement joins TRBV7-2 to TRBJ2-2, with 8 positions matching TRBD1. From germline, CDR1 is SGHTA and CDR2 FQGNSA. This CDR3 is 14 amino acids long. The trim removed 5 bases at V and 5 bases at J, leaving 4 bases unmatched. The CDR3 here is CASSPHRGTGELFF. The CDR3 DNA reads TGTGCCAGCAGCCCCCACAGGGGGACCGGGGAGCTGTTTTTT.

The chain links TRBV6-6 to TRBJ2-7; 9 nucleotides match TRBD1. With V trimmed by 5 bases and J by 4 bases, 6 bases remained unmatched. The germline V gene has CDR1 MNHNY and CDR2 SVGAGI (reference sequence). CDR3 length: 14 amino acids. This CDR3 is CASSTTDRGYEQYF. CDR3 DNA: TGTGCCAGCAGTACAACGGACAGGGGATACGAGCAGTACTTC.

The chain joins TRBV7-8 to TRBJ2-7, with 9 bases fitting TRBD1. Per germline, CDR1 SGHVS and CDR2 FQNEAQ. Unmatched junction bases numbered 9, after V lost 6 bases and J lost 6 bases. The CDR3 covers 14 residues. CDR3 sequence reads: CASRSTGQGLEQYF. CDR3 nucleotide sequence: TGTGCCAGCAGATCAACGGGACAGGGTCTCGAGCAGTACTTC.

V is TRBV7-9 and J is TRBJ2-5; 12 nucleotides align to TRBD2. There are 16 residues in the CDR3. Germline V gene sequence: CDR1 SEHNR, CDR2 FQNEAQ (reference sequence). V lost 5 bases and J lost 5; bases outside the gene matches: 9. The CDR3 nucleotides read TGTGCCAGCAGCCCCAGAATGGGGACTAGCGGGGAGACCCAGTACTTC. Translation gives CASSPRMGTSGETQYF.

This clone appeared once. V is TRBV5-1 and J is TRBJ2-3; TRBD2 might be the D (6 bases). The CDR3 loop spans 17 amino acids. The ends were cut back, 4 bases at V and 0 bases at J, with 18 bases in the middle. Per the germline V gene, CDR1 is SGHRS and CDR2 is YFSETQ. The CDR3 nucleotides are TGCGCCAGCAGCGGACTACCGGGACTCGGAAGCACAGATACGCAGTATTTT. Amino acids: CASSGLPGLGSTDTQYF.

The chain couples TRBV29-1 to TRBJ2-2; tentative D call: TRBD2 (6 bases). The CDR3 runs to 16 residues. From germline, CDR1 is SQVTM and CDR2 ANQGSEA. V was pared by 6 bases and J by 1 base, with 18 bases between. The CDR3: CSVSLASRRNTGELFF. CDR3 DNA sequence: TGCAGCGTCTCCCTAGCGTCCAGGAGGAACACCGGGGAGCTGTTTTTT.

CDR3 in DNA: TGTGCCAGCAGGATAGCGGGGGGCGATACGCAGTATTTT. Its protein is CASRIAGGDTQYF. The genes are TRBV2 and TRBJ2-3; 10 bases align to TRBD2. Germline lookup yields CDR1 SNHLY and CDR2 FYNNEI. The ends lost 6 bases at V and 6 bases at J; junction bases unmatched: 3. The CDR3 length is 13 residues. The whole variable domain, filled in from reference TRBV2 and TRBJ2-3, reads EPEVTQTPSHQVTQMGQEVILRCVPISNHLYFYWYRQILGQKVEFLVSFYNNEISEKSEIFDDQFSVERPDGSNFTLKIRSTKLEDSAMYFCASRIAGGDTQYFGPGTRLTVL.

The gene calls are TRBV7-9 and TRBJ1-6, with D perhaps matching TRBD1 (5 bases). From germline, CDR1 is SEHNR and CDR2 FQNEAQ (reference sequence). This CDR3 contains 17 residues. Trimming pared 1 base from V and 0 bases from J, leaving 10 bases between. This chain's CDR3 is CASSLVQGSSYNSPLHF. The CDR3 coding sequence is TGTGCCAGCAGCTTAGTGCAGGGAAGCTCCTATAATTCACCCCTCCACTTT.

This rearrangement joins TRBV9 to TRBJ2-5; 8 positions agree with TRBD2. Germline loops: CDR1 SGDLS, CDR2 YYNGEE. CDR3 length: 14 amino acids. V lost 4 bases to trimming and J lost 4 bases; unmatched junction nucleotides: 6. DNA for the CDR3: TGTGCCAGCAGCCCCGGACTAGCCTCAGAGACCCAGTACTTC. Protein product: CASSPGLASETQYF.

This chain links TRBV5-4 with TRBJ1-2, with 9 bases aligning to TRBD1. V lost 0 bases, J lost 7 bases, and 10 bases stayed unmatched. Germline V lookup: CDR1 SGHNT, CDR2 YYREEE (reference sequence). The CDR3 spans 16 residues. The CDR3 DNA is TGTGCCAGCAGCTTGGGGGCCGGGACAGGGTATTCTGGCTACACCTTC. Translating gives CASSLGAGTGYSGYTF.

This clone was detected a few times. Other DNA sequences in this specimen translate into the identical CDR3. The chain is built from TRBV11-3 and TRBJ1-1; D is ambiguous. The CDR3 runs 13 residues. Germline V gives CDR1 SGHNT, CDR2 YENEEA. Between the trimmed V and J ends, which lost 1 base and 1 base, there was a span of 4 bases. The CDR3 bases are TGTGCCAGCAGCTTAGGAGGGAACACTGAAGCTTTCTTT. Translating gives CASSLGGNTEAFF.

The chain has TRBV19 and TRBJ1-1, with a tentative D call TRBD1 (6 bases). Germline CDR1 and CDR2: LNHDA and SQIVND (reference sequence). Trimming left V 3 bases short and J 1 base short, with 27 bases between. The CDR3 length is 20 residues. The DNA of the CDR3 is TGTGCCAGTAGTATTGAGGGGCCGACAGGTGAACTTTTGACGAACACTGAAGCTTTCTTT. Protein product: CASSIEGPTGELLTNTEAFF.

The chain links TRBV30 to TRBJ1-2, with 10 positions matching TRBD1. Germline V gene lookup returns CDR1 GTSNPN and CDR2 SVGIG (reference sequence). The CDR3 is made up of 16 amino acids. The J segment lost 8 bases and the V segment lost 2 bases, leaving 14 bases of the junction unmatched. CDR3 DNA sequence: TGTGCCTGGAGTCGCCCGACCCCCGGACAGGGGGAAGGCTACACCTTC. It translates to CAWSRPTPGQGEGYTF.

The J gene is TRBJ1-5, the V gene TRBV9, with 7 bases matching TRBD1. CDR3 length: 14 amino acids. Trimming at V came to 4 bases and at J to 2 bases, leaving 3 bases not matched to a gene. From germline, CDR1 is SGDLS and CDR2 YYNGEE. CDR3 DNA sequence: TGTGCCAGCAGCCCCCAGGGGGGCAATCAGCCCCAGCATTTT. Translated, it gives CASSPQGGNQPQHF.

The chain employs TRBV11-2 and TRBJ2-5; D perhaps matches TRBD1 (6 bases). There are 14 residues in the CDR3. From germline, CDR1 is SGHAT and CDR2 FQNNGV. Trimming took 5 bases from V and 2 from J, leaving 12 bases between them. The CDR3 spells CASSRQVLQETQYF. Written as DNA, the CDR3 is TGTGCCAGCAGCCGACAGGTCTTACAAGAGACCCAGTACTTC.

The sample holds a few counts of this clone. This rearrangement joins TRBV5-4 to TRBJ2-2, with D perhaps matching TRBD1 (8 bases). Trimming cost V 4 bases and J 7 bases, with 17 bases left between them. Looked up from germline, CDR1 is SGHNT and CDR2 is YYREEE (reference sequence). This CDR3 contains 15 residues. The CDR3 nucleotides are TGTGCCAGCAGCCTGCCCACAGGGGGGGTCGGGGAGCTGTTTTTT. Residues: CASSLPTGGVGELFF.

The chain joins TRBV23-1 to TRBJ2-5; perhaps TRBD1 as D (5 bases). TRBV23-1 is flagged as an ORF with uncertain function. V was shortened by 1 base and J by 5 bases, with 14 bases between the two germline ends. The CDR3 is 15 residues long. The CDR3 region is CASSQWGQRQETQYF. As DNA, the CDR3 is TGCGCCAGCAGTCAATGGGGCCAGAGACAGGAGACCCAGTACTTC.

This clone appeared a single time. The CDR3 is CASSVGGGAYNAGELFF. The CDR3 DNA reads TGTGCCAGCAGCGTAGGAGGGGGGGCTTATAACGCCGGGGAGCTGTTTTTT. V and J are TRBV9 and TRBJ2-2; perhaps TRBD2 as D (7 bases). The length of the CDR3 is 17 residues. Trimming took off 0 bases at V and 6 bases at J, with 18 bases between the two ends. Per the germline V gene, CDR1 is SGDLS and CDR2 is YYNGEE.

The chain carries TRBV11-2 and TRBJ1-5; D not resolved. Trimming took 5 bases from V and 4 from J, leaving 9 bases between them. Germline loops: CDR1 SGHAT, CDR2 FQNNGV. The CDR3 runs 13 residues. CDR3 amino acids: CASSPSGNQPQHF. DNA for the CDR3: TGTGCCAGCAGCCCTAGCGGGAATCAGCCCCAGCATTTT.

This chain links TRBV30 with TRBJ1-6, with 7 nucleotides matching TRBD1. The CDR3 has 16 amino acids. Trimming removed 2 bases from V and 10 bases from J; junction bases left unmatched: 14. Germline values: CDR1 GTSNPN, CDR2 SVGIG (reference sequence). The DNA of the CDR3 is TGTGCCTGGAGTACGGGGGGGACAGCGGGGAACTCACCCCTCCACTTT. Its translation is CAWSTGGTAGNSPLHF.